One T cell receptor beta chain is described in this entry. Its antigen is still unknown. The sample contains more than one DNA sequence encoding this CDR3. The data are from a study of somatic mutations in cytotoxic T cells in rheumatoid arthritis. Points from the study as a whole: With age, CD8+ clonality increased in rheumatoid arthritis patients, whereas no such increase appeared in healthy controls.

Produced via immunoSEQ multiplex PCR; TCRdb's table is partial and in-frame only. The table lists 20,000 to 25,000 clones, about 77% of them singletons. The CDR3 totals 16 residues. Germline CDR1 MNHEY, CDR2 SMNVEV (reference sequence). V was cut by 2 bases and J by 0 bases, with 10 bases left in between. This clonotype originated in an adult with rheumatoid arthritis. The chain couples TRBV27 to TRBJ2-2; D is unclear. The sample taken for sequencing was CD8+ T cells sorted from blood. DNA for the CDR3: TGTGCCAGCAGTTTACTGGGGTTCGCGAACACCGGGGAGCTGTTTTTT. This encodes CASSLLGFANTGELFF.